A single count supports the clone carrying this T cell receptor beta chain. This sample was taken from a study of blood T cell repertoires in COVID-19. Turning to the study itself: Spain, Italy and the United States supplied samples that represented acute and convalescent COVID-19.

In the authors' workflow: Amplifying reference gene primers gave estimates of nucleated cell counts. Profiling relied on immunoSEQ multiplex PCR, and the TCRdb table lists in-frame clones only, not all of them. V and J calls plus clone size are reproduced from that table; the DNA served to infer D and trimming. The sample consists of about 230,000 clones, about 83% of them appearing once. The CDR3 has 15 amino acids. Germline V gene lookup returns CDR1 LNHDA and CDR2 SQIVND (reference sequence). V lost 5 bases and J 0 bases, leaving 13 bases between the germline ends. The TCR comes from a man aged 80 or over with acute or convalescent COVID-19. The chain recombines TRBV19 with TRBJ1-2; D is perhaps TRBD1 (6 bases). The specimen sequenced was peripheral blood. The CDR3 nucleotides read TGTGCCAGTAGTGCCGAACGACAGGCTAACTATGGCTACACCTTC. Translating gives CASSAERQANYGYTF.